The T cell receptor beta chain described here comes from a study of early T cells in non-severe SARS-CoV-2 infection. In this sample, this clonotype turned up many times. Separate cDNA molecules each had unique molecular identifiers attached to them. TCRdb reprocessed the 5' RACE reads with MiXCR, giving one entry per CDR3 protein. Seen here are about 100,000 distinct CDR3 sequences, roughly 11% observed once, and the top ten hold approximately 7.3%. V lost 5 bases and J lost 7, with 22 bases in between. The CDR3 has 16 residues. The J gene is TRBJ2-3, the V gene TRBV12-3 or TRBV12-4; either TRBD1 or TRBD2 may supply D (5 bases each). The source of this sequence is an adult who was a healthcare worker with PCR-confirmed SARS-CoV-2 infection or an uninfected control (not recorded which). Sequenced input: whole blood. The DNA for the CDR3 is TGTGCCAGCAGTCGAAGACCGGGACCCCAGGGAAATACGCAGTATTTT. Protein product: CASSRRPGPQGNTQYF.